The rows below give T cell receptor beta chains drawn from one sample of a study of T cell responses to AZD1222 COVID-19 vaccine. Clones were sequenced by immunoSEQ multiplex PCR, and TCRdb holds only the in-frame ones, with some missing. Found here are 95,000 to 150,000 clones, around 82% of them singletons; the top ten hold around 6.2%. The sample here was peripheral blood, taken on day 0 of AZD1222 vaccination. Receptors originate from an adult in good health. The CDR3 runs from the conserved cysteine through the conserved F or W. The D gene is left open where the match is weak. A clone size is listed for some rows: how often the clone was seen (once, few, many), or a class if it is expanded.

CATSTTSGEVATNEKLFF	TGTGCCACCAGTACGACATCAGGGGAGGTGGCAACTAATGAAAAACTGTTTTTT	TRBV24-1	.	TRBJ1-4	.
CASSIPDRWGPSSGANVLTF	TGTGCCAGTAGTATACCGGACAGATGGGGCCCTAGCTCTGGGGCCAACGTCCTGACTTTC	TRBV19	.	TRBJ2-6	.
CATSRDGDSYEQYF	TGTGCCACCAGCAGAGATGGAGATTCCTACGAGCAGTACTTC	TRBV15	.	TRBJ2-7	few
CARGRRNTEAFF	TGTGCCAGAGGCCGACGGAACACTGAAGCTTTCTTT	TRBV2	.	TRBJ1-1	.
CATSRDGLYEQYF	TGTGCCACCAGCAGAGATGGTCTCTACGAGCAGTACTTC	TRBV15	.	TRBJ2-7	few
CASSLAQTPNTEAFF	TGTGCCAGCAGCTTAGCACAGACACCTAACACTGAAGCTTTCTTT	TRBV7-9	.	TRBJ1-1	.
CASSLMEGLEAFF	TGTGCCAGCAGTTTAATGGAGGGCCTTGAAGCTTTCTTT	TRBV12-3/TRBV12-4	.	TRBJ1-1	once
CATGENYGYTF	TGTGCCACAGGGGAAAACTATGGCTACACCTTC	TRBV19	.	TRBJ1-2	.
CASSFVGSTEGETQYF	TGCGCCAGCAGCTTTGTGGGATCAACCGAGGGGGAGACCCAGTACTTC	TRBV5-1	.	TRBJ2-5	.
CASSASWQGRRGYTF	TGTGCCAGCAGTGCCTCATGGCAGGGTCGGAGAGGCTACACCTTC	TRBV6-4	.	TRBJ1-2	.
CASSEWSSRLGEQYF	TGCGCCAGCAGTGAGTGGTCATCTCGATTGGGGGAGCAGTACTTC	TRBV10-2	.	TRBJ2-7	many
CASSQKATVVYGYTF	TGCGCCAGCAGCCAAAAAGCGACAGTGGTCTATGGCTACACCTTC	TRBV4-1	.	TRBJ1-2	.
CASSQEGGDTEAFF	TGTGCCAGCAGCCAAGAAGGGGGGGACACTGAAGCTTTCTTT	TRBV14	.	TRBJ1-1	.
CASSHGAGATPQETQYF	TGTGCCAGCAGCCATGGAGCAGGAGCTACGCCCCAAGAGACCCAGTACTTC	TRBV5-8	.	TRBJ2-5	.
CASSQEGLGDYGYTF	TGTGCCAGCAGCCAAGAAGGTTTGGGGGACTATGGCTACACCTTC	TRBV14	.	TRBJ1-2	.
CASSTGTSGSFETQYF	TGTGCCAGCTCAACCGGGACTAGTGGTAGTTTTGAGACCCAGTACTTC	TRBV18	TRBD2	TRBJ2-5	.
CASRAGAGQAFF	TGTGCCTCCCGAGCAGGGGCCGGACAAGCTTTCTTT	TRBV30	.	TRBJ1-1	.
CARIPGGARQPQHF	TGTGCCAGAATCCCTGGGGGGGCCCGCCAGCCCCAGCATTTT	TRBV5-3	.	TRBJ1-5	.
CSVPVRTEAFF	TGCAGCGTGCCTGTTAGGACTGAAGCTTTCTTT	TRBV29-1	.	TRBJ1-1	.
CASSFTASGNTIYF	TGTGCCAGCAGCTTCACAGCCTCTGGAAACACCATATATTTT	TRBV5-4	.	TRBJ1-3	.
CASSAGLVGETQYF	TGCGCCAGCAGCGCTGGACTCGTGGGAGAGACCCAGTACTTC	TRBV5-1	.	TRBJ2-5	.
CASRVPGGTNEQYF	TGTGCCAGCAGGGTTCCGGGGGGGACCAACGAGCAGTACTTC	TRBV6-5	TRBD2	TRBJ2-7	.
CASSRTSPGPGGNTIYF	TGCGCCAGCAGCCGTACCTCACCCGGCCCCGGTGGAAACACCATATATTTT	TRBV4-1	.	TRBJ1-3	.
CASSFPDSSF	TGTGCCAGCAGTTTCCCAGACAGTTCCTTT	TRBV12-3/TRBV12-4	.	TRBJ1-3	once
CASREQGSMNTEAFF	TGTGCCAGCAGGGAACAGGGGAGCATGAACACTGAAGCTTTCTTT	TRBV28	TRBD1	TRBJ1-1	.
CASSVDSWGLYF	TGTGCCAGCAGCGTAGACTCGTGGGGCTTATATTTT	TRBV9	.	TRBJ1-3	.
CASSSQGYDEQFF	TGTGCCAGCTCATCGCAGGGTTACGATGAGCAGTTCTTC	TRBV18	.	TRBJ2-1	.
CASSLSENYEQYF	TGTGCCAGCAGCTTGAGTGAGAACTACGAGCAGTACTTC	TRBV7-8	.	TRBJ2-7	.
CASSWTGPEAFF	TGTGCCAGCAGTTGGACAGGACCAGAAGCTTTCTTT	TRBV27	TRBD1	TRBJ1-1	once
CASSLFGTYGYTF	TGTGCCAGCAGCTTGTTCGGGACTTATGGCTACACCTTC	TRBV5-4	.	TRBJ1-2	.
CASSLDLEHRTQYF	TGTGCCAGCAGCTTAGATCTCGAGCATAGGACCCAGTACTTC	TRBV11-2	.	TRBJ2-5	.
CASSHRQGRMGDTQYF	TGTGCCAGCAGCCATCGACAGGGTCGGATGGGGGATACGCAGTATTTT	TRBV5-6	TRBD1	TRBJ2-3	.
CASTTYVTASSYNEQFF	TGTGCCAGCACCACCTATGTGACAGCAAGCTCCTACAATGAGCAGTTCTTC	TRBV28	.	TRBJ2-1	.
CATGRSEGVWNEQFF	TGTGCCACCGGAAGGTCGGAGGGGGTATGGAATGAGCAGTTCTTC	TRBV15	.	TRBJ2-1	.
CASTWGASYEQYF	TGTGCCAGCACTTGGGGTGCCTCCTACGAGCAGTACTTC	TRBV3-1/TRBV3-2	.	TRBJ2-7	once
CASSRDHGTDTQYF	TGCGCCAGCAGCAGAGATCACGGAACAGATACGCAGTATTTT	TRBV5-1	.	TRBJ2-3	.
CASSLDRTLGETQYF	TGTGCCAGCAGTTTAGACAGGACACTGGGAGAGACCCAGTACTTC	TRBV28	.	TRBJ2-5	.
CASSLFYEQYF	TGTGCCAGCAGCCTATTTTACGAGCAGTACTTC	TRBV2	.	TRBJ2-7	.
CASSPRGGGPNEQYF	TGTGCCAGCAGCCCCCGGGGCGGGGGGCCCAACGAGCAGTACTTC	TRBV7-9	TRBD2	TRBJ2-7	few
CASSQFVGVSEAFF	TGTGCCAGCAGCCAATTTGTGGGGGTTTCTGAAGCTTTCTTT	TRBV3-1/TRBV3-2	.	TRBJ1-1	.